This TCR beta chain stems from a study of patients and donors after allogeneic stem cell transplantation. The CDR3 loop spans 12 amino acids. V trimming: 6 bases; J trimming: 6 bases; junction bases outside the gene matches: 7. The V gene's germline CDR1 is DFQATT and CDR2 SNEGSKA (reference sequence). TCRdb re-called the RT-PCR reads with MiXCR, one entry per CDR3 protein. The sample consists of 800,000 to 1,000,000 distinct CDR3 sequences, more than 15% of them appearing once. This chain joins TRBV20-1 and TRBJ2-5, with 7 bases aligning to TRBD2. The sample consisted of blood, either unsorted or a sorted T cell fraction (not recorded which). The receptor was derived from a human donor who was either an allogeneic HSCT recipient or a stem cell or donor lymphocyte infusion donor (not recorded which). It is not recorded whose cells these are; they may come from a transplant donor. Here the CDR3 reads CSAGEGRKTQYF. CDR3 bases: TGCAGTGCAGGGGAGGGAAGAAAGACCCAGTACTTC.